This note documents a single T cell receptor beta chain sequence. Its specificity is not known. Germline trimming cut 3 bases from V and 0 bases from J; bases unmatched to any gene: 1. The CDR3 length is 15 residues. From germline, CDR1 is KGHDR and CDR2 SFDVKD. Antigen-specific CD4+ T cells were expanded with viral peptide pools in the ViraFEST assay before sequencing. Cultured cells yielded isolated CD4+ T cells after approximately nine days. The participants, recipients of two vaccine doses, got either BNT162b2 or mRNA-1273. Testing of the vaccine recipients showed negative nucleocapsid antibodies and no prior SARS-CoV-2 infection. The authors replaced half the medium with IL-2 medium on days 3 and 7. The data were obtained in a study of vaccination effects on CD4 cells after COVID-19. Study-wide context: Post-vaccine specimens arrived a median 72 days past the second dose.

Study conclusions and caveats: The study, lacking early post-infection timepoints, had few convalescent patients.

Produced via immunoSEQ multiplex PCR; TCRdb's table is partial and in-frame only. Of almost 30,000 clones listed, 74% are singletons. This TCR came from a human donor who received a COVID-19 vaccine. The sequencing used CD4+ T cells from PBMCs cultured with HCoV-OC43 spike peptides, collected after COVID-19 vaccination. This sample's subset: HCoV-OC43 spike overlapping peptide pool stimulation. The chain carries TRBV24-1 and TRBJ2-3; 8 bases are shared with TRBD2. The CDR3 DNA sequence: TGTGCCACCAGTGATCCTAGCGGGAGCACAGATACGCAGTATTTT. Translated, it gives CATSDPSGSTDTQYF.